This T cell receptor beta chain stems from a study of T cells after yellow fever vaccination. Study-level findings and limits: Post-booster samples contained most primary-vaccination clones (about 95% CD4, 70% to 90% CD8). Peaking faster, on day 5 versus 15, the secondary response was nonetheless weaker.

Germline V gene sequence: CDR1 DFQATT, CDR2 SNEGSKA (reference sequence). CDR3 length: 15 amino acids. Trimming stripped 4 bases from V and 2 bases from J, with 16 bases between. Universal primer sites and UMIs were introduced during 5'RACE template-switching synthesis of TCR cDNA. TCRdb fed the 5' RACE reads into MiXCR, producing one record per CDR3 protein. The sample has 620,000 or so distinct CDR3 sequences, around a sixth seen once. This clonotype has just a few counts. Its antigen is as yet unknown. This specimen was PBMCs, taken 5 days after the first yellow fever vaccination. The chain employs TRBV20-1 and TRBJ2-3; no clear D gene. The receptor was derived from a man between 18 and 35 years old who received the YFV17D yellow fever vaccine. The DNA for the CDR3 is TGCAGTGCTAAGGATGCCGGGCGAGTCACAGATACGCAGTATTTT. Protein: CSAKDAGRVTDTQYF.